The rows below give T cell receptor beta chains drawn from one sample of a study of T cells after yellow fever vaccination. TCRdb ran MiXCR on the 5' RACE reads and lists one entry per CDR3 protein. The repertoire holds hundreds of thousands of distinct CDR3 sequences, with approximately 12% as singletons. This material consisted of PBMCs, taken on the day of the yellow fever booster vaccination. Receptors originate from a man aged 30 to 39 who received the YFV17D yellow fever vaccine. The CDR3 runs from the conserved cysteine through the conserved F or W. Each record gives: J gene, clone size, V gene, D gene, CDR3 protein, CDR3 DNA. A D gene is named only where the DNA matches it firmly. Only part of the rows carry a size: once, few, many, or a class if the clone is expanded.

J: TRBJ2-5; size: -; V: TRBV4-1; D: -; CDR3: CASSQDAGTGWETQYF; DNA: TGCGCCAGCAGCCAAGATGCCGGGACGGGGTGGGAGACCCAGTACTTC
J: TRBJ2-1; size: few; V: TRBV5-1; D: -; CDR3: CASSLVQQGYEQFF; DNA: TGCGCCAGCAGCTTGGTCCAACAGGGATATGAGCAGTTCTTC
J: TRBJ2-1; size: -; V: TRBV5-4; D: -; CDR3: CASSPTQTAWTGNEQFF; DNA: TGTGCCAGCAGTCCTACCCAGACTGCCTGGACGGGGAATGAGCAGTTCTTC
J: TRBJ1-1; size: -; V: TRBV20-1; D: TRBD1; CDR3: CSARGRQGLAEAFF; DNA: TGCAGTGCTAGAGGTAGACAGGGTCTCGCTGAAGCTTTCTTT
J: TRBJ1-2; size: -; V: TRBV7-9; D: -; CDR3: CASSPGPFYGYTF; DNA: TGTGCCAGCAGCCCCGGACCCTTCTATGGCTACACCTTC
J: TRBJ2-7; size: many; V: TRBV12-3/TRBV12-4; D: TRBD1; CDR3: CASTRDRSSYEQYF; DNA: TGTGCCAGCACCAGGGACAGGAGCTCCTACGAGCAGTACTTC
J: TRBJ2-7; size: -; V: TRBV4-1; D: TRBD1; CDR3: CASSPQGGSSYEQYF; DNA: TGCGCCAGCAGCCCACAGGGGGGAAGCTCCTACGAGCAGTACTTC
J: TRBJ2-1; size: many; V: TRBV20-1; D: TRBD2; CDR3: CSACELAGYNEQFF; DNA: TGCAGTGCTTGCGAGCTAGCGGGCTACAATGAGCAGTTCTTC
J: TRBJ2-5; size: many; V: TRBV9; D: -; CDR3: CASSVTLQAEETQYF; DNA: TGTGCCAGCAGCGTGACCCTCCAGGCAGAAGAGACCCAGTACTTC
J: TRBJ2-5; size: -; V: TRBV12-3/TRBV12-4; D: TRBD2; CDR3: CASSFSSGIEAQYF; DNA: TGTGCCAGCAGTTTCTCTAGCGGGATTGAGGCCCAGTACTTC
J: TRBJ1-5; size: few; V: TRBV7-2; D: -; CDR3: CASSLISGNQPQHF; DNA: TGTGCCAGCAGCTTAATATCAGGCAATCAGCCCCAGCATTTT
J: TRBJ1-5; size: few; V: TRBV30; D: TRBD1; CDR3: CAWSVTGDGSPQHF; DNA: TGTGCCTGGAGTGTAACAGGGGATGGCTCGCCCCAGCATTTT
J: TRBJ2-2; size: -; V: TRBV7-7; D: -; CDR3: CASSSVSGTGELFF; DNA: TGTGCTAGCAGCTCCGTTAGCGGAACCGGGGAGCTGTTTTTT